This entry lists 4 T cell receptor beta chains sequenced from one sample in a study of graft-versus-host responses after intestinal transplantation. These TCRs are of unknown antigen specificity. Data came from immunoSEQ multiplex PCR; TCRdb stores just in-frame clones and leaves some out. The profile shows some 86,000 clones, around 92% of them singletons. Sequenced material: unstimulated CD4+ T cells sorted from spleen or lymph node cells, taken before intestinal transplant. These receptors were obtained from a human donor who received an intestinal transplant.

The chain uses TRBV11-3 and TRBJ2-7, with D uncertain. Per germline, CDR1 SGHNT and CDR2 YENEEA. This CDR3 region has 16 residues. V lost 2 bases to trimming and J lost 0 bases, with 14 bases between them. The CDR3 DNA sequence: TGTGCCAGCAGCTTATCGCGCGGCCGGAGCTCCTACGAGCAGTACTTC. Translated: CASSLSRGRSSYEQYF.

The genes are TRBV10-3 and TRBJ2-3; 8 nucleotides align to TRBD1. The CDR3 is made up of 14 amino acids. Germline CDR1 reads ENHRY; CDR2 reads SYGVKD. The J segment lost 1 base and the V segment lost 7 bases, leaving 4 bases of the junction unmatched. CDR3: CAIKKTGGTDTQYF. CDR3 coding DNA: TGTGCCATCAAGAAGACAGGGGGCACAGATACGCAGTATTTT.

The CDR3 nucleotides are TGTGCCAGCAGCCCTCCCGACAGGGGGTTAATTGAAGCTTTCTTT. Translated: CASSPPDRGLIEAFF. The chain uses TRBV6-5 and TRBJ1-1; 9 bases agree with TRBD1. Germline assignment: CDR1 MNHEY and CDR2 SVGAGI. CDR3 size: 15 residues. With V trimmed by 6 bases and J by 7 bases, 12 bases remained unmatched.

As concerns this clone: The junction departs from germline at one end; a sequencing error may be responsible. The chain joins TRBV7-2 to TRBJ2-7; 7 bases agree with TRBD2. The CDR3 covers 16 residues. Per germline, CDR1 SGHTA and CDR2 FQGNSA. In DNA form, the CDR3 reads TGTGCCAGCAGCATCCGGCGGGGGACTCCTCCTCCCGAGCAGTGCTTC. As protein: CASSIRRGTPPPEQCF. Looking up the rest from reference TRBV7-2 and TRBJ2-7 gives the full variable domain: GAGVSQSPSNKVTEKGKDVELRCDPISGHTALYWYRQSLGQGLEFLIYFQGNSAPDKSGLPSDRFSAERTGGSVSTLTIQRTQQEDSAVYLCASSIRRGTPPPEQCFGPGTRLTVT.